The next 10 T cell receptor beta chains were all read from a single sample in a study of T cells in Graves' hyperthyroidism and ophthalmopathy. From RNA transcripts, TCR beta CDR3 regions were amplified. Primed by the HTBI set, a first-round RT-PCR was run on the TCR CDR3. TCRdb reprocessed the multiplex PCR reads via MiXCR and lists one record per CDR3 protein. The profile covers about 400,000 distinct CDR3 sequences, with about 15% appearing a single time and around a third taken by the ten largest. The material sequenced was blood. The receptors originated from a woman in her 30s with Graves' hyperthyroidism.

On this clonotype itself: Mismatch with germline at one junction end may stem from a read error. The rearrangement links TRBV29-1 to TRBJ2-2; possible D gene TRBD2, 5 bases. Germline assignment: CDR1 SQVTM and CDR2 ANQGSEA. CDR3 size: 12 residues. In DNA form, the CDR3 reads TGCAGCGTGGGCGCGCACACCGGGGAGCCGTTTTTT. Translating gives CSVGAHTGEPFF.

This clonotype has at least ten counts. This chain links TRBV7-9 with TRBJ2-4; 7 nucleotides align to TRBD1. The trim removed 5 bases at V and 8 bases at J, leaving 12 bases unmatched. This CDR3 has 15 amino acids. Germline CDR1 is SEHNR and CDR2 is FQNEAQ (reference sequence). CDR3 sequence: CASSRRDSVQDIQYF. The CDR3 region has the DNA TGTGCCAGCAGCCGCCGGGACAGCGTCCAGGACATTCAGTACTTC.

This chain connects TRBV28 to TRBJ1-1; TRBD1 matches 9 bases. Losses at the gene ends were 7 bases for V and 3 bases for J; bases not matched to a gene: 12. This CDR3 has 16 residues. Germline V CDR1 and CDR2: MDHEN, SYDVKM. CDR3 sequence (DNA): TGTGCCAGCACTTTTGGCACAGGGGGCTTCGACACTGAAGCTTTCTTT. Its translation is CASTFGTGGFDTEAFF.

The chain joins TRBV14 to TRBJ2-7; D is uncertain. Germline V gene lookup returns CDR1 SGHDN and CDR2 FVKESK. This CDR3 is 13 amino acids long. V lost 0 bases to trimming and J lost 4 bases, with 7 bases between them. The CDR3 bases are TGTGCCAGCAGCCAAGATGGGGTGTACGAGCAGTACTTC. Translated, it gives CASSQDGVYEQYF.

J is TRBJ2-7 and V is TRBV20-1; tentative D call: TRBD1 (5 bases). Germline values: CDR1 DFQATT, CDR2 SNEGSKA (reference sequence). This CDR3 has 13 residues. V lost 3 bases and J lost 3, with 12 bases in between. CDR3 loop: CSASLRQGYEQYF. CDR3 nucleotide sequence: TGCAGTGCTAGTCTCAGGCAGGGCTACGAGCAGTACTTC.

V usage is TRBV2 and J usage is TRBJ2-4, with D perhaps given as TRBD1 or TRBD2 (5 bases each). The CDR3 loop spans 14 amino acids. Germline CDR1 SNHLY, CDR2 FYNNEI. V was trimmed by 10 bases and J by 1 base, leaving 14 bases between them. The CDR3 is CATLGDLAKNIQYF. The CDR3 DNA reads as TGTGCCACCTTGGGGGATTTGGCCAAAAACATTCAGTACTTC.

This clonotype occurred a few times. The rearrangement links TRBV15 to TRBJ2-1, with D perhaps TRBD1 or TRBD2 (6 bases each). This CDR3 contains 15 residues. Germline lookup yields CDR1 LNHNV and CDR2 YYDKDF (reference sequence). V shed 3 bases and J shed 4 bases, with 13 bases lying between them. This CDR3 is CATSSSGGSYNEQFF. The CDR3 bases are TGTGCCACCAGCAGTTCCGGGGGCTCGTACAATGAGCAGTTCTTC.

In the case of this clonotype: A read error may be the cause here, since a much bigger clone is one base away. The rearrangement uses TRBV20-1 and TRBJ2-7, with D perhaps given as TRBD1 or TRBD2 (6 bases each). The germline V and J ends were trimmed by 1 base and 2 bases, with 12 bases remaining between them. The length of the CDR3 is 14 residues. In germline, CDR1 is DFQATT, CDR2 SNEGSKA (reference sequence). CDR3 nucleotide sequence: TGCAGTGCTAGAGGGCGGGACACCCCCTACGAGCAGTACTTC. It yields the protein CSARGRDTPYEQYF.

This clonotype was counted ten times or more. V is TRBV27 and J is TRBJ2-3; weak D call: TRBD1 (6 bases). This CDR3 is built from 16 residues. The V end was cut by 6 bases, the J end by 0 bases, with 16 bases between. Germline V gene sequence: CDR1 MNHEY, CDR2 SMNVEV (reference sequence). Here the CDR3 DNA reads TGTGCCAGCAGGAGACAAGGACAGATTAGCACAGATACGCAGTATTTT. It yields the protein CASRRQGQISTDTQYF.

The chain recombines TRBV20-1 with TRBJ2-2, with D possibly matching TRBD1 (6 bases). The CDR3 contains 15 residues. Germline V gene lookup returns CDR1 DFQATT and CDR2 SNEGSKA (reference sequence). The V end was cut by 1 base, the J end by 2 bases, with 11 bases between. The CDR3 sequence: CSARGDILNTGELFF. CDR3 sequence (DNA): TGCAGTGCTAGAGGGGACATCCTTAACACCGGGGAGCTGTTTTTT.